This TCR beta chain was recovered during a study of T cells in Graves' hyperthyroidism and ophthalmopathy. This clonotype was counted between two and nine times. Its antigen is undetermined. The germline V and J ends were trimmed by 3 bases and 6 bases, with 21 bases remaining between them. The length of the CDR3 is 15 residues. CDR1 DFQATT and CDR2 SNEGSKA come from the germline V gene (reference sequence). General study points: Appearing also in blood were most of the thyroid clonotypes expanded above 0.001. In the analysis, a 13 V-J model separated ophthalmopathy from stable hyperthyroidism.

A lack of ophthalmopathy progression within 18 months defined stable Graves' hyperthyroidism. Exclusions: uncontrolled infection, other autoimmune disease, pregnancy, lactation. Using RNA transcripts as the source, TCR beta CDR3 regions were amplified. The HTBI primer set was used in a first-round RT-PCR of the TCR CDR3. In TCRdb, the multiplex PCR reads were re-called with MiXCR into one record per CDR3 protein. The table lists about 700,000 distinct CDR3 sequences, around 15% of them singletons, with roughly a tenth in the top ten. The rearrangement joins TRBV20-1 to TRBJ2-7; possible D gene TRBD2, 6 bases. This clonotype originated in a woman younger than 30 with Graves' hyperthyroidism. Input material: blood. CDR3 in amino acids: CSARGKSGGMIEQYF. In DNA, the CDR3 is TGCAGTGCTAGGGGAAAAAGCGGCGGGATGATCGAGCAGTACTTC.